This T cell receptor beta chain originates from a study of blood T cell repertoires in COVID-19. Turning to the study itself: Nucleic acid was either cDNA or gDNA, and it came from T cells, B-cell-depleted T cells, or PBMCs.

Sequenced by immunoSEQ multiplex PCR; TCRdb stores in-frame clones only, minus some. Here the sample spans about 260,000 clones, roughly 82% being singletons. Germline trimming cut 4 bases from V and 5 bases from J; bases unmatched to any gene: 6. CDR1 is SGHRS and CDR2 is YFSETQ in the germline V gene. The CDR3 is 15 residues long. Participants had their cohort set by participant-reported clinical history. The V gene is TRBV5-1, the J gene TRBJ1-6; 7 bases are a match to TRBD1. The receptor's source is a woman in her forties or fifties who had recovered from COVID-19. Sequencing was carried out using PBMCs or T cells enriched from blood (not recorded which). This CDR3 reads CASSPDRENNSPLHF. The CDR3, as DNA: TGCGCCAGCAGCCCCGACAGGGAGAATAATTCACCCCTCCACTTT.